The source of this T cell receptor beta chain is a study of cytomegalovirus exposure and HLA in healthy donors. There were likely unrecorded immune exposures, though donors were nominally healthy when sampled. 13 Jbeta primers and 60 Vbeta primers were used for the PCR. TCRdb keeps only in-frame clones here, not all; method: immunoSEQ multiplex PCR. The profile shows 150,000 or so clones, roughly three quarters of them singletons. The V gene's germline CDR1 is LNHNV and CDR2 YYDKDF (reference sequence). Between the trimmed V and J ends, which lost 0 bases and 6 bases, there was a span of 12 bases. This CDR3 has 15 amino acids.

J is TRBJ2-1 and V is TRBV15, with D possibly matching TRBD1 (5 bases). The TCR originated in a man aged 25-45 years in good health and CMV-seropositive. Sequences were obtained from PBMCs. CDR3 sequence reads: CATSREQGGPNEQFF. The DNA of the CDR3 is TGTGCCACCAGCAGAGAGCAGGGTGGGCCCAATGAGCAGTTCTTC.